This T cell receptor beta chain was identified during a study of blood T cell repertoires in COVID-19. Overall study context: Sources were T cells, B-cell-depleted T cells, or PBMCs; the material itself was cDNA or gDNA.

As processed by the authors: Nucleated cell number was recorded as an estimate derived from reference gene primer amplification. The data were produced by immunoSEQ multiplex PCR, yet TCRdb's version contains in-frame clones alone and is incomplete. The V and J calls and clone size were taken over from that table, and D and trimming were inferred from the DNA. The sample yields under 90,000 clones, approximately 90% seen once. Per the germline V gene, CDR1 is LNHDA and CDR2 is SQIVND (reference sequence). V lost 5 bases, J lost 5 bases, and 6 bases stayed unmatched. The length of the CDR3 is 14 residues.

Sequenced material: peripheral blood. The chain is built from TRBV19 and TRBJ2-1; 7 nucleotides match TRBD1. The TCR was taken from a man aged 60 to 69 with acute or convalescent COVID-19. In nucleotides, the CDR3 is TGTGCCAGTAGTCCGGACAGGACAAACAATGAGCAGTTCTTC. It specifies CASSPDRTNNEQFF.